One sample yielded the 18 T cell receptor beta chains listed below, sequenced in a study of blood T cell repertoires in COVID-19. Only in-frame clones appear in the TCRdb table, and some are missing; sequencing was by immunoSEQ multiplex PCR. The sample contains 110,000 to 150,000 clones, under 85% of which appear only once. The sample consisted of peripheral blood. The source of these receptors is a man aged 50 or older with active or convalescent COVID-19.

The chain employs TRBV5-1 and TRBJ1-5; 8 nucleotides line up with TRBD1. CDR1 SGHRS and CDR2 YFSETQ come from the germline V gene. After removal of 0 bases from V and 3 bases from J, the junction contained 5 bases not matched to a gene. This CDR3 spans 16 amino acids. CDR3: CASSLGDRTTNQPQHF. DNA for the CDR3: TGCGCCAGCAGCTTGGGGGACAGGACCACCAATCAGCCCCAGCATTTT.

This chain connects TRBV5-5 to TRBJ2-7; tentatively, D is TRBD1 (6 bases). The length of the CDR3 is 14 residues. Germline CDR1 SGHKS, CDR2 YYEKEE (reference sequence). V dropped 4 bases and J dropped 1 base, with 12 bases sitting between them. CDR3 sequence: CASSQGPNSYEQYF. CDR3 DNA sequence: TGTGCCAGCAGCCAGGGGCCTAATTCCTACGAGCAGTACTTC.

J is TRBJ1-2 and V is TRBV27; 7 bases align to TRBD1. V gave up 6 bases and J gave up 2 bases; unmatched junction bases: 6. The CDR3 runs to 14 residues. Germline V lookup: CDR1 MNHEY, CDR2 SMNVEV (reference sequence). CDR3 in amino acids: CASRSGTANYGYTF. The CDR3 DNA reads as TGTGCCAGCAGATCCGGGACAGCGAACTATGGCTACACCTTC.

The chain couples TRBV11-2 to TRBJ1-3; D is ambiguous. Germline loops: CDR1 SGHAT, CDR2 FQNNGV. The CDR3 has 15 residues. V was clipped by 3 bases and J by 0 bases, with 9 bases between them. Written as DNA, the CDR3 is TGTGCCAGCAGCTTCGACTCGAGCTCTGGAAACACCATATATTTT. Translation: CASSFDSSSGNTIYF.

The chain uses TRBV6-6 and TRBJ2-1; D might be TRBD1 (5 bases). The V end lost 5 bases, the J end lost 9 bases, and 8 bases lay between the germline ends. The CDR3 covers 11 residues. Germline CDR1 reads MNHNY; CDR2 reads SVGAGI (reference sequence). The CDR3 DNA reads TGTGCCAGCAGTAGCAGGGTTGAGCAGTTCTTC. The encoded protein is CASSSRVEQFF.

V and J are TRBV28 and TRBJ2-7, with D perhaps matching TRBD2 (5 bases). The CDR3 is made up of 13 amino acids. V lost 8 bases and J lost 2, with 13 bases in between. CDR1 and CDR2 (germline): MDHEN, SYDVKM. The DNA for the CDR3 is TGTGCCAGCCACCTACCGGGGACCTACGAGCAGTACTTC. Translation gives CASHLPGTYEQYF.

The gene calls are TRBV5-8 and TRBJ1-4, with no clear D. V shed 0 bases and J shed 1 base, with 13 bases lying between them. CDR1 and CDR2 from the germline V gene are SGHTS and YDEGEE. CDR3 length: 17 amino acids. The CDR3 DNA sequence: TGTGCCAGCAGCTTGGCCTACACGGCGGGAACTAATGAAAAACTGTTTTTT. Translated, it gives CASSLAYTAGTNEKLFF.

This chain connects TRBV9 to TRBJ1-1; a weak D match, TRBD1 (5 bases). Germline values: CDR1 SGDLS, CDR2 YYNGEE. This CDR3 has 15 amino acids. Between the trimmed V and J ends, which lost 0 bases and 1 base, there was a span of 10 bases. CDR3 sequence: CASSVGPTANTEAFF. Here the CDR3 DNA reads TGTGCCAGCAGCGTAGGACCGACAGCGAACACTGAAGCTTTCTTT.

This clone was observed a handful of times. The V and J genes are TRBV19 and TRBJ1-3; 7 bases line up with TRBD1. V was pared by 2 bases and J by 2 bases, with 9 bases of the junction left unmatched. The length of the CDR3 is 17 residues. The germline V gene has CDR1 LNHDA and CDR2 SQIVND (reference sequence). CDR3 region: CASSIIGGQVTGNTIYF. DNA for the CDR3: TGTGCCAGTAGTATAATCGGAGGACAGGTCACTGGAAACACCATATATTTT. The whole variable domain, filled in from reference TRBV19 and TRBJ1-3, reads DGGITQSPKYLFRKEGQNVTLSCEQNLNHDAMYWYRQDPGQGLRLIYYSQIVNDFQKGDIAEGYSVSREKKESFPLTVTSAQKNPTAFYLCASSIIGGQVTGNTIYFGEGSWLTVV.

The table lists this clone with a few counts. The CDR3 loop reads CALGRGTDTQYF. The CDR3, as DNA: TGTGCCTTGGGCAGGGGCACAGATACGCAGTATTTT. The chain employs TRBV7-9 and TRBJ2-3; D possibly corresponds to TRBD1 (5 bases). CDR3 length: 12 amino acids. The V gene's germline CDR1 is SEHNR and CDR2 FQNEAQ (reference sequence). V was cut by 11 bases and J by 1 base, with 10 bases left in between.

The V and J genes are TRBV9 and TRBJ2-7; 12 nucleotides match TRBD1. The CDR3 is made up of 15 amino acids. Germline V gene lookup returns CDR1 SGDLS and CDR2 YYNGEE. V trimming: 2 bases; J trimming: 5 bases; junction bases outside the gene matches: 5. CDR3 sequence: CASSVSGTGGDEQYF. The CDR3 DNA follows: TGTGCCAGCAGCGTTTCCGGGACAGGGGGCGACGAGCAGTACTTC.

The gene calls are TRBV7-6 and TRBJ2-1; 14 bases agree with TRBD2. Trimming removed 5 bases from V and 1 base from J; junction bases left unmatched: 4. This CDR3 is built from 17 residues. The germline gives CDR1 SGHVS, CDR2 FNYEAQ. The CDR3 is CASSPGTSGRSYNEQFF. CDR3 in DNA: TGTGCCAGCAGCCCCGGGACTAGCGGGAGATCCTACAATGAGCAGTTCTTC.

This clone was counted only a few times. V usage is TRBV12-5 and J usage is TRBJ2-1, with 9 nucleotides matching TRBD1. Germline V gene lookup returns CDR1 LGHNT and CDR2 FRNRAP. The length of the CDR3 is 14 residues. Unmatched junction bases numbered 4, after V lost 5 bases and J lost 5 bases. The CDR3 sequence: CASGLWDRDNEQFF. CDR3 in DNA: TGTGCTAGTGGTCTCTGGGACAGGGACAATGAGCAGTTCTTC.

The chain has TRBV5-1 and TRBJ2-3, with 10 bases lining up with TRBD1. This CDR3 region has 14 residues. Unmatched junction bases numbered 2, after V lost 3 bases and J lost 4 bases. Germline V CDR1 and CDR2: SGHRS, YFSETQ. The CDR3 region is CASSSGQGADTQYF. CDR3 nucleotides: TGCGCCAGCAGCTCAGGACAGGGGGCAGATACGCAGTATTTT.

The rearrangement uses TRBV6-5 and TRBJ2-1; unclear D gene. Germline V gives CDR1 MNHEY, CDR2 SVGAGI. Trimming stripped 6 bases from V and 9 bases from J, with 15 bases between. The CDR3 is 13 residues long. The CDR3 nucleotides are TGTGCCAGCAGGAACTCGGCCCCGGGTGAGCAGTTCTTC. Encoded protein: CASRNSAPGEQFF.

The chain combines TRBV5-6 with TRBJ1-1, with D tentatively TRBD1 (5 bases). Germline V gene data show CDR1 as SGHDT and CDR2 as YYEEEE. Trimming took 2 bases from V and 10 from J, leaving 12 bases between them. This CDR3 has 12 amino acids. DNA of the CDR3: TGTGCCAGCAGCTTCCAGGGTTCGGGAGCTTTCTTT. As protein: CASSFQGSGAFF.

This rearrangement joins TRBV18 to TRBJ1-1; 8 bases map to TRBD1. Trimming removed 2 bases from V and 4 bases from J; junction bases left unmatched: 9. Germline loops: CDR1 KGHSH, CDR2 LQKENI. The CDR3 length is 16 residues. For the CDR3, the DNA is TGTGCCAGCTCACCAAGTCCGGGACAGGAGATCACTGAAGCTTTCTTT. Translating gives CASSPSPGQEITEAFF.

J is TRBJ2-5 and V is TRBV5-4; 9 bases are shared with TRBD2. Germline CDR1 reads SGHNT; CDR2 reads YYREEE (reference sequence). J gave up 5 bases and V 2 bases, and 7 bases lay outside the gene matches. This CDR3 is 15 amino acids long. For the CDR3, the DNA is TGTGCCAGCAGCTTTTTAGCGGGAGAAGGGGAGACCCAGTACTTC. It specifies CASSFLAGEGETQYF.